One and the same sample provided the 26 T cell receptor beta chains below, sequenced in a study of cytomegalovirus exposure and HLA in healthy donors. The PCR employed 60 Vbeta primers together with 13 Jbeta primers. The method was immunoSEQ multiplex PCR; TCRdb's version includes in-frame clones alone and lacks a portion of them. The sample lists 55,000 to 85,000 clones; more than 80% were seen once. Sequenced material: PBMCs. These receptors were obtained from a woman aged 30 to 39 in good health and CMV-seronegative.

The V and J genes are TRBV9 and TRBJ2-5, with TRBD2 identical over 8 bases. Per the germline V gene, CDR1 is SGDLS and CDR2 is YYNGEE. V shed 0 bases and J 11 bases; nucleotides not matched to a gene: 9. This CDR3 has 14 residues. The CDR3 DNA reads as TGTGCCAGCAGCGTAGGGGCACCCGGGAGGGAGCAGTACTTC. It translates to CASSVGAPGREQYF.

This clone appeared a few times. In DNA form, the CDR3 reads TGTGCCAGCATCGGACAGGGGGCCGGTGAAAAACTGTTTTTT. Encoded protein: CASIGQGAGEKLFF. The chain is built from TRBV6-5 and TRBJ1-4, with TRBD1 identical over 11 bases. The CDR3 has 14 residues. V shed 7 bases, J shed 7 bases, and the junction held 5 bases outside the gene matches. Germline-derived CDR1 and CDR2 are MNHEY and SVGAGI.

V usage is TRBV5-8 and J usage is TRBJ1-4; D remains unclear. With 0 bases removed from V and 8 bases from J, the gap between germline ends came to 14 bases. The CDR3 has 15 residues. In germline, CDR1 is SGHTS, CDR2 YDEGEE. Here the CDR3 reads CASSLALGPREKLFF. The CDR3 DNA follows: TGTGCCAGCAGCTTGGCCTTAGGTCCGAGGGAAAAACTGTTTTTT.

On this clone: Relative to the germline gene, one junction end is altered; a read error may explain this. As DNA, the CDR3 is TGTGCCAGCAGTCAAGACAAGTACAGGGACACCGGGGAGCTGTTTTTT. Translating it yields CASSQDKYRDTGELFF. V usage is TRBV14 and J usage is TRBJ2-2; D may be TRBD1 (6 bases). The CDR3 is made up of 16 amino acids. Germline CDR1 reads SGHDN; CDR2 reads FVKESK.

The CDR3 DNA sequence: TGTGCCAGCAGCGTAGGAGACAGGTGGGCCACTGAAGCTTTCTTT. Encoded protein: CASSVGDRWATEAFF. The V call is TRBV9, the J call TRBJ1-1; D is possibly TRBD1 (6 bases). V dropped 0 bases and J dropped 4 bases, with 13 bases sitting between them. CDR3 length equals 15 residues. Germline V CDR1 and CDR2: SGDLS, YYNGEE.

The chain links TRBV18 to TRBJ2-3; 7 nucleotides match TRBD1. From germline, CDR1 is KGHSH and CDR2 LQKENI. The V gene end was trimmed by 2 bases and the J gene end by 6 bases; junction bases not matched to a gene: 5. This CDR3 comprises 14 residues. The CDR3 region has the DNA TGTGCCAGCTCACCAACCAGGGGGTCGGATACGCAGTATTTT. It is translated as CASSPTRGSDTQYF.

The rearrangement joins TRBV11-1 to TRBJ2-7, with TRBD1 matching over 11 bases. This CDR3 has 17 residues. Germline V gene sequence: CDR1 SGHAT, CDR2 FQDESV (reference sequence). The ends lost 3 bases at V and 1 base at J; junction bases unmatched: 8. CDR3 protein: CASSLELGTGGSYEQYF. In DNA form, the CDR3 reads TGTGCCAGCAGCTTGGAGTTGGGGACAGGGGGTTCCTACGAGCAGTACTTC.

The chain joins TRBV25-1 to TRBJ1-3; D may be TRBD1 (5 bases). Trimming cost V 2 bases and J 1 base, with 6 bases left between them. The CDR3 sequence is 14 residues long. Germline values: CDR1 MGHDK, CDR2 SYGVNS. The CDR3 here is CASSEAGSGNTIYF. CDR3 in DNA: TGTGCCAGCAGTGAAGCAGGGTCTGGAAACACCATATATTTT.

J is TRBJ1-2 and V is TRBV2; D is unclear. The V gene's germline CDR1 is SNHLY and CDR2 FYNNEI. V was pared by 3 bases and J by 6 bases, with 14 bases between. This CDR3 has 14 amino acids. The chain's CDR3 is CASSESGWSDGYTF. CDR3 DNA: TGTGCCAGCAGTGAGTCGGGGTGGTCGGATGGCTACACCTTC.

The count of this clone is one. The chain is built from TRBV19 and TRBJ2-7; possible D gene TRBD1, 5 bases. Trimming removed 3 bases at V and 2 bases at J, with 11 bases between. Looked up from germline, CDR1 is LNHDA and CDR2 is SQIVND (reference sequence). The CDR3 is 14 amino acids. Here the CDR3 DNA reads TGTGCCAGTAGTATCTGGCAGGGCCCCTACGAGCAGTACTTC. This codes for CASSIWQGPYEQYF.

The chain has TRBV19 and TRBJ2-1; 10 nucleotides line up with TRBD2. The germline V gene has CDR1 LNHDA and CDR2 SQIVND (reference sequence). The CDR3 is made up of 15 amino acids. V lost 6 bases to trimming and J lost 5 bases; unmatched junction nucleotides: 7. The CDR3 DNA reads TGTGCCAGTAGAGAGTGGACTAGCGGCCACAATGAGCAGTTCTTC. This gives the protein CASREWTSGHNEQFF.

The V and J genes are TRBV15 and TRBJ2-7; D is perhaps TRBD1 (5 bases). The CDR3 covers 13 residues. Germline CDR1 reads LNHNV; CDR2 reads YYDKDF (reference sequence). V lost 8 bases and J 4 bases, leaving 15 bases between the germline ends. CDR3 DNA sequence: TGTGCCACCCGCCAGGGTCCCGATTACGAGCAGTACTTC. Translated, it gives CATRQGPDYEQYF. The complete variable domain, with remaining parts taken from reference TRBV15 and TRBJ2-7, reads DAMVIQNPRYQVTQFGKPVTLSCSQTLNHNVMYWYQQKSSQAPKLLFHYYDKDFNNEADTPDNFQSRRPNTSFCFLDIRSPGLGDTAMYLCATRQGPDYEQYFGPGTRLTVT.

The CDR3 DNA reads as TGTGCCAGCCATAAAGGCCTAGCGCCGTCCTACGAGCAGTACTTC. This translates into CASHKGLAPSYEQYF. The V and J genes are TRBV27 and TRBJ2-5; the D gene is possibly TRBD2 (6 bases). TRBJ2-7 explains the end of the DNA better; the J call may be wrong. This CDR3 spans 15 amino acids. In germline, CDR1 is MNHEY, CDR2 SMNVEV (reference sequence).

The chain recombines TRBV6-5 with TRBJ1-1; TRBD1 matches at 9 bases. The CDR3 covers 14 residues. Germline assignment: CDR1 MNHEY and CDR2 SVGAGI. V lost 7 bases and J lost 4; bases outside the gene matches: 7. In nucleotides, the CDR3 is TGTGCCAGCAAAGGGGACAGGGAGGTCACTGAAGCTTTCTTT. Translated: CASKGDREVTEAFF.

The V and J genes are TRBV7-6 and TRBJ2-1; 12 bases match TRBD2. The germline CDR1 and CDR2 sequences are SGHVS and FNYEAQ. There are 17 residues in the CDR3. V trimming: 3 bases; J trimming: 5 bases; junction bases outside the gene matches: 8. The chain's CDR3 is CASSFLAGGPLDNEQFF. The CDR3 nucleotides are TGTGCCAGCAGCTTTCTAGCGGGAGGGCCTCTGGACAATGAGCAGTTCTTC.

The CDR3 here is CASSVDRGANEQFF. For the CDR3, the DNA is TGTGCCAGCAGTGTAGACAGGGGAGCCAATGAGCAGTTCTTC. The chain recombines TRBV7-2 with TRBJ2-1, with TRBD1 matching over 8 bases. This CDR3 contains 14 residues. Germline V lookup: CDR1 SGHTA, CDR2 FQGNSA. The trim removed 6 bases at V and 6 bases at J, leaving 7 bases unmatched.

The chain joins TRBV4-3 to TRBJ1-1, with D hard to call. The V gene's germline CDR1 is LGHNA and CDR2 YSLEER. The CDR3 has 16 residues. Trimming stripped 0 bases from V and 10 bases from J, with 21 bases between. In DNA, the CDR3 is TGCGCCAGCAGCCAAGATTTCGCAGAAGGAGGGAAAACAGCTTTCTTT. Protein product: CASSQDFAEGGKTAFF.

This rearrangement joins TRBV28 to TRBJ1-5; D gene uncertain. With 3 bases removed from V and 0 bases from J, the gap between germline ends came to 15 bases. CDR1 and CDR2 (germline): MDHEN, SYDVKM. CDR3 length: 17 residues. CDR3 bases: TGTGCCAGCAGTTTGGAGGGTTTTCCGTATAGCAATCAGCCCCAGCATTTT. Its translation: CASSLEGFPYSNQPQHF. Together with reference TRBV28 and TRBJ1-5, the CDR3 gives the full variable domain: DVKVTQSSRYLVKRTGEKVFLECVQDMDHENMFWYRQDPGLGLRLIYFSYDVKMKEKGDIPEGYSVSREKKERFSLILESASTNQTSMYLCASSLEGFPYSNQPQHFGDGTRLSIL.

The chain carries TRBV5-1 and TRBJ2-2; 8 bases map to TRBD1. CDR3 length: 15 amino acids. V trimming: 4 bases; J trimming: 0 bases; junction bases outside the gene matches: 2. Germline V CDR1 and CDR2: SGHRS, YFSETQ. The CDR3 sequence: CASSGRGPNTGELFF. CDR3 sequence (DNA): TGCGCCAGCAGCGGCAGGGGGCCGAACACCGGGGAGCTGTTTTTT.

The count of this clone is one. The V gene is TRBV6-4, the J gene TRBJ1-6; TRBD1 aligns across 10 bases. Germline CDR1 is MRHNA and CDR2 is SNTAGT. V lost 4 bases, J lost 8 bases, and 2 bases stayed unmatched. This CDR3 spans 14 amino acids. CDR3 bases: TGTGCCAGCAGTGGGGACAGGGGTGATTCACCCCTCCACTTT. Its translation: CASSGDRGDSPLHF.

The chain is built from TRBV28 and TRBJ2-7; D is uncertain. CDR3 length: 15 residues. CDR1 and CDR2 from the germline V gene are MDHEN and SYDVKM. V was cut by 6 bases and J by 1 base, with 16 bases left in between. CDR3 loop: CASRSSGSTSYEQYF. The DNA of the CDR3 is TGTGCCAGCAGGTCGTCAGGAAGTACATCCTACGAGCAGTACTTC.

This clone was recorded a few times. The CDR3: CASSQEGDSYNSPLHF. The CDR3 DNA sequence: TGCGCCAGCAGCCAAGAAGGGGACTCATATAATTCACCCCTCCACTTT. This chain connects TRBV4-3 to TRBJ1-6; the D gene is possibly TRBD1 (5 bases). Looked up from germline, CDR1 is LGHNA and CDR2 is YSLEER. This CDR3 has 16 residues. Between the trimmed V and J ends, which lost 0 bases and 4 bases, there was a span of 10 bases.

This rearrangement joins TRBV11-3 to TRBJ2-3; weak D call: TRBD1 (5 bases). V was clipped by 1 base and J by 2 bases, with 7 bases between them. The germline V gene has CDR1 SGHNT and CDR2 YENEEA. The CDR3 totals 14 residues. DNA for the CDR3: TGTGCCAGCAGCTTAGTAGGGGCCACAGATACGCAGTATTTT. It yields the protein CASSLVGATDTQYF.

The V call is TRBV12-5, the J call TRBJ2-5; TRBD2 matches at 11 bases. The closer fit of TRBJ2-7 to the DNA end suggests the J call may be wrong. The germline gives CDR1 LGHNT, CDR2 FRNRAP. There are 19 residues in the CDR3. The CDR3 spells CASGLPKGLAELSSYEQYF. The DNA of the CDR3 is TGTGCTAGTGGTTTGCCCAAGGGACTAGCGGAATTGAGCTCCTACGAGCAGTACTTC.

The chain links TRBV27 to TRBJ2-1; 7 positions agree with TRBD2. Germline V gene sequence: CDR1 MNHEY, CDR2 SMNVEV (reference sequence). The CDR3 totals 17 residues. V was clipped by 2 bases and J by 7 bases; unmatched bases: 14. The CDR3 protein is CASSLKVLAGDENEQFF. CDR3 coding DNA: TGTGCCAGCAGTTTAAAAGTCTTGGCGGGAGACGAAAATGAGCAGTTCTTC.

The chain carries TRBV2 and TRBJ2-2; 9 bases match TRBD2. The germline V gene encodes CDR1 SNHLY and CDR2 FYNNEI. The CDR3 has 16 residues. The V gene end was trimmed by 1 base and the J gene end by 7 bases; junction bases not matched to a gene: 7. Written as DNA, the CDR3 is TGTGCCAGCAGTGAAGGTGATAGCGGGAGTCGCGGGGAGCTGTTTTTT. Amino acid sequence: CASSEGDSGSRGELFF.